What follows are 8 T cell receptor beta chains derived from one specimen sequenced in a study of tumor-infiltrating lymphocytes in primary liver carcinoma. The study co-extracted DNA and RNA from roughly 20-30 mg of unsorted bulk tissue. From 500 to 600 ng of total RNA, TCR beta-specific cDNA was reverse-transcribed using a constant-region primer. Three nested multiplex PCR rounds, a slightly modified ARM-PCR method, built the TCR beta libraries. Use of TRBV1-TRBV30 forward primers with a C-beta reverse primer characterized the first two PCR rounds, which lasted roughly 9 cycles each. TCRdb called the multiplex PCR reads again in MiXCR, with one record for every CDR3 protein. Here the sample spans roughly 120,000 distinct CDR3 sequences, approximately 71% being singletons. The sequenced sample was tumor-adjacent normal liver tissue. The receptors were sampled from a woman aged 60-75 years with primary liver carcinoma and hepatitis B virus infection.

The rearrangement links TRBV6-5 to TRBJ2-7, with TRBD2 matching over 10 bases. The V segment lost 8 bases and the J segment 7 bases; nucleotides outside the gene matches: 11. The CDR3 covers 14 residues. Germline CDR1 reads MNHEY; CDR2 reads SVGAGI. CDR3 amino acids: CASWSSGRVWEQYF. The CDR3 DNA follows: TGTGCCAGCTGGTCCAGCGGGAGGGTTTGGGAGCAGTACTTC.

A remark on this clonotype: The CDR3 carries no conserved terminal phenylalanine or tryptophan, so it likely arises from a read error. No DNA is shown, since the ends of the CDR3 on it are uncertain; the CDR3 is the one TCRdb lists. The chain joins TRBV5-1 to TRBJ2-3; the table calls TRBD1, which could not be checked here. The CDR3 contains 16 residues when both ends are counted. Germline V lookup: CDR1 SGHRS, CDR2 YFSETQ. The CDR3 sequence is CASSLSGQTSTDTHYS.

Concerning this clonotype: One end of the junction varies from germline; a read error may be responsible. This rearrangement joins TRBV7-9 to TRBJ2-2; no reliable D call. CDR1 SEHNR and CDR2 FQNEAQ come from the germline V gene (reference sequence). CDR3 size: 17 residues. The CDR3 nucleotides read TGTGCCAGCAGCCCCCCGCCGTGGAGAGCGAACACCGAGGAGCTGTTTTTT. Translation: CASSPPPWRANTEELFF.

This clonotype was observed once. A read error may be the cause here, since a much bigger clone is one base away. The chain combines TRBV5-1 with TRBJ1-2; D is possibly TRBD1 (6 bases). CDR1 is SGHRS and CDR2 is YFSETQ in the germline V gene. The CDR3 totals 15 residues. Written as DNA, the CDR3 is TGCACCAGCAGCTTGGACGGACAGCAAGTCTATGGCTACACCTTC. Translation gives CTSSLDGQQVYGYTF.

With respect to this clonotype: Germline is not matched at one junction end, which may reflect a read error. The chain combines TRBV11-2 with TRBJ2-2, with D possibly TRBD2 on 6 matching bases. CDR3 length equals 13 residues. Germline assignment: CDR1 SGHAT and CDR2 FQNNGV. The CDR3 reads CASGLNGTGELFF. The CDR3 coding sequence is TGTGCCAGCGGCTTAAATGGGACTGGGGAGCTGTTTTTT.

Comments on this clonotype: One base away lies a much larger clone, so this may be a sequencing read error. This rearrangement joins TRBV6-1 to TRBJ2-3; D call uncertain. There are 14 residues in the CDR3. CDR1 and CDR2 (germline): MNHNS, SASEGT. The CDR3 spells CASSQPYSIDTQYF. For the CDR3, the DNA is TGTGCCAGCAGCCAACCTTATAGCATAGATACGCAGTATTTT.

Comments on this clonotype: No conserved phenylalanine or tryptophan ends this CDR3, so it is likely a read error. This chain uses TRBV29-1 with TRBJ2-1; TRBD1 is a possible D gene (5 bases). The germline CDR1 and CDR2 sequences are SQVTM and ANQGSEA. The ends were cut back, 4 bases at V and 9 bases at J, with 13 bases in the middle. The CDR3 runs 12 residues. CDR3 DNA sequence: TGCAGCGTTGGTGGGGCAGTAAGTGAGCAGTTCTCC. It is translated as CSVGGAVSEQFS.

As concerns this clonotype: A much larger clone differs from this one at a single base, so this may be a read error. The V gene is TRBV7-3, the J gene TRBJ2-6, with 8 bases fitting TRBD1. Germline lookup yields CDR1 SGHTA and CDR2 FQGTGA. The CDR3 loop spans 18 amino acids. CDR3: CTSSLTVQGASGANVLTF. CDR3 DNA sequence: TGTACCAGCAGCTTAACGGTCCAGGGGGCAAGTGGGGCCAACGTCCTGACTTTC.